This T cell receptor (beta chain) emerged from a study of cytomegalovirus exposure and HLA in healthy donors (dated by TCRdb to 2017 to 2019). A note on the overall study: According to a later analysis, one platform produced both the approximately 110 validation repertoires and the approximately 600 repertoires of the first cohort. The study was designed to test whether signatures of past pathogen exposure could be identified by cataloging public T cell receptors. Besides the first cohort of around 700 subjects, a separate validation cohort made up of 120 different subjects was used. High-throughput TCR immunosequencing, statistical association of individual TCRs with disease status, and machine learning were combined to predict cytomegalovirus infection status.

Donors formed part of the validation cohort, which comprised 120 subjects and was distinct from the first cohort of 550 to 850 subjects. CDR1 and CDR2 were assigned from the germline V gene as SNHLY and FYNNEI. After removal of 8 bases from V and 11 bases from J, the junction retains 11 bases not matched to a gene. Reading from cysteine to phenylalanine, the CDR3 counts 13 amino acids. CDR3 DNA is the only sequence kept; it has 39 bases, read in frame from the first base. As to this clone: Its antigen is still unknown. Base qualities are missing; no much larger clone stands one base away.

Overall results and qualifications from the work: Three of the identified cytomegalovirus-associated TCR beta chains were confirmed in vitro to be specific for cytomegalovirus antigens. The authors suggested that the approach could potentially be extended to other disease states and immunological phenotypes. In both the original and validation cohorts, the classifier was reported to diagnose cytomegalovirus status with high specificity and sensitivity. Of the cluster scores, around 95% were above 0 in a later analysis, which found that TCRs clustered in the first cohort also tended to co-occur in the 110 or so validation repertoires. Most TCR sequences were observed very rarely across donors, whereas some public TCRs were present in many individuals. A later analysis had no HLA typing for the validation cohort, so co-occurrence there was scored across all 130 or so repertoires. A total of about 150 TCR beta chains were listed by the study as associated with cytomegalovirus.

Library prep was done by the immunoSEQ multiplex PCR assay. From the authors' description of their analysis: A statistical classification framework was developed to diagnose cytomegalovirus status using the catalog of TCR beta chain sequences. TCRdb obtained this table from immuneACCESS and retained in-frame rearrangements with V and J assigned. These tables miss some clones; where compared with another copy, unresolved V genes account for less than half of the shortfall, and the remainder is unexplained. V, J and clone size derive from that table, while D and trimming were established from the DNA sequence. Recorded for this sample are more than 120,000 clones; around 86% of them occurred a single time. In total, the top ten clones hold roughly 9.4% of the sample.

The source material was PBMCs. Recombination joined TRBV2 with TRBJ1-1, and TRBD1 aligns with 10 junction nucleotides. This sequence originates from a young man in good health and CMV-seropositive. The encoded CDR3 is CASRDRGSFGAFF. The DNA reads TGTGCCAGCCGGGACAGGGGTTCATTTGGGGCTTTCTTT.